This is a list of T cell receptor beta chains from one sample in a study of blood T cell repertoires in COVID-19. TCRdb keeps only in-frame clones here, not all; method: immunoSEQ multiplex PCR. The repertoire holds around 190,000 clones, with approximately 91% as singletons. The sample taken for sequencing was peripheral blood. These receptors all stem from a man aged 25 to 45 with acute or convalescent COVID-19. CDR3s include the opening cysteine and the closing phenylalanine or tryptophan. D genes are given only for firm matches. Clone size is shown for a subset of rows, as once, few, many or a class of expanded clone.

V	J	size	D	length	CDR3	DNA
TRBV6-1	TRBJ2-1	NA	NA	16	CASSDGDRRPYNEQFF	TGTGCCAGCAGTGACGGAGACAGGCGACCCTACAATGAGCAGTTCTTC
TRBV5-1	TRBJ1-3	NA	NA	17	CASSLAGSYFSGNTIYF	TGCGCCAGCAGCTTGGCCGGGTCCTACTTCTCTGGAAACACCATATATTTT
TRBV30	TRBJ2-5	NA	NA	17	CAWSESYRVFWGETQYF	TGTGCCTGGAGTGAGTCGTACAGGGTCTTCTGGGGGGAGACCCAGTACTTC
TRBV28	TRBJ1-6	NA	TRBD1	14	CASSWWDSYSPLHF	TGTGCCAGCAGTTGGTGGGACAGTTATTCACCCCTCCACTTT
TRBV5-3	TRBJ2-7	NA	NA	13	CARSPGDWGEQYF	TGTGCCAGAAGCCCGGGGGATTGGGGCGAGCAGTACTTC
TRBV28	TRBJ2-5	NA	NA	13	CASSHGTKETQYF	TGTGCCAGCAGCCACGGGACAAAAGAGACCCAGTACTTC
TRBV18	TRBJ2-1	NA	TRBD1	14	CASSPRTGIGEQFF	TGTGCCAGCTCACCTCGGACAGGGATCGGTGAGCAGTTCTTC
TRBV15	TRBJ2-5	NA	TRBD2	15	CATEWTSGGEETQYF	TGTGCCACTGAGTGGACTAGCGGGGGGGAAGAGACCCAGTACTTC
TRBV3-1/TRBV3-2	TRBJ1-2	NA	TRBD1	13	CASSRGQERGYTF	TGTGCCAGCAGCCGAGGACAGGAGCGGGGCTACACCTTC
TRBV5-4	TRBJ2-1	NA	NA	14	CASSSAGAPNEQFF	TGTGCCAGCAGCTCGGCGGGGGCCCCCAATGAGCAGTTCTTC
TRBV5-1	TRBJ1-1	NA	TRBD1	14	CASTTGTGNAEAFF	TGCGCCAGCACCACCGGGACAGGGAATGCTGAAGCTTTCTTT
TRBV11-2	TRBJ2-1	NA	TRBD2	17	CASSLTHLAGGRNEQFF	TGTGCCAGCAGCTTGACCCATCTAGCGGGGGGCCGGAATGAGCAGTTCTTC
TRBV11-2	TRBJ2-7	few	NA	15	CASSLALGLSYEQYF	TGTGCCAGCAGCTTAGCCCTTGGACTCTCCTACGAGCAGTACTTC
TRBV7-9	TRBJ1-2	NA	TRBD1	14	CASSDRGFDYGYTF	TGTGCCAGCAGCGACAGGGGTTTTGACTATGGCTACACCTTC
TRBV14	TRBJ2-3	NA	TRBD2	17	CASSQVGWSSGADTQYF	TGTGCCAGCAGCCAAGTCGGGTGGTCTAGCGGTGCAGATACGCAGTATTTT
TRBV6-5	TRBJ2-2	NA	TRBD1	15	CASSQTGTHTGELFF	TGTGCCAGCAGCCAGACAGGGACCCACACCGGGGAGCTGTTTTTT
TRBV5-6	TRBJ2-3	NA	NA	13	CASSDSSTDTQYF	TGTGCCAGCAGCGACTCCAGCACAGATACGCAGTATTTT
TRBV11-1	TRBJ2-7	NA	TRBD2	15	CASSSTGLFEYEQYF	TGTGCCAGCAGCTCCACGGGACTATTCGAGTACGAGCAGTACTTC
TRBV2	TRBJ1-5	NA	TRBD1	14	CASTIEGAGQPQHF	TGTGCCAGCACCATCGAGGGGGCAGGTCAGCCCCAGCATTTT
TRBV18	TRBJ1-6	NA	TRBD1	14	CASSPRDSNSPLHF	TGTGCCAGCTCACCCCGGGACAGTAATTCACCCCTCCACTTT
TRBV18	TRBJ2-7	NA	TRBD1	16	CASSPSSTGGSYEQYF	TGTGCCAGCTCACCAAGTTCGACAGGGGGTTCCTACGAGCAGTACTTC
TRBV28	TRBJ2-7	NA	TRBD1	18	CASSSQHPDRGLIYEQYF	TGTGCCAGCAGTTCGCAGCACCCGGACAGGGGGCTTATCTACGAGCAGTACTTC
TRBV7-3	TRBJ2-7	few	NA	15	CASSLNIGTQYEQYF	TGTGCCAGCAGCTTAAATATTGGGACACAATACGAGCAGTACTTC
TRBV12-3/TRBV12-4	TRBJ2-7	NA	TRBD2	13	CASSLRDYYEQYF	TGTGCCAGCAGTTTGCGGGACTATTACGAGCAGTACTTC
TRBV6-1	TRBJ1-5	NA	NA	13	CASSEGGYQPQHF	TGTGCCAGCAGTGAAGGCGGTTATCAGCCCCAGCATTTT
TRBV7-3	TRBJ1-3	NA	NA	13	CASSWAGGNTIYF	TGTGCCAGCAGCTGGGCTGGTGGAAACACCATATATTTT
TRBV5-8	TRBJ2-2	NA	TRBD2	15	CASRRRDGGSGELFF	TGTGCCAGCAGGCGCCGGGACGGGGGGTCCGGGGAGCTGTTTTTT
TRBV9	TRBJ2-3	NA	NA	14	CASSADYPTDTQYF	TGTGCCAGCAGCGCCGACTATCCCACAGATACGCAGTATTTT
TRBV11-2	TRBJ1-2	once	NA	15	CASSPLWRGRYGYTF	TGTGCCAGCAGCCCCCTTTGGCGGGGGCGCTATGGCTACACCTTC